The present entry profiles one TCR beta chain with its context. From germline, CDR1 is SGHRS and CDR2 YFSETQ. V shed 8 bases and J shed 4 bases, with 17 bases lying between them. This CDR3 comprises 14 residues. The entry originates in a study of CD8 T cells in Susac syndrome. Random hexamers were used to reverse transcribe an amount of about 0.5 to 1 ug RNA. TCRdb re-analysed the immunoSEQ multiplex PCR reads in MiXCR, keeping a single row per CDR3 protein. The sample has 150,000 or so distinct CDR3 sequences, roughly 95% seen once. Sequences were obtained from CD4+ T cells from PBMCs. The V gene is TRBV5-1, the J gene TRBJ2-3, with D perhaps assigned TRBD1 or TRBD2 (6 bases each). This receptor was obtained from a human donor with Susac syndrome. CDR3 residues: CASRRTGAADTQYF. CDR3 coding DNA: TGCGCCAGTCGACGGACGGGGGCGGCAGATACGCAGTATTTT.